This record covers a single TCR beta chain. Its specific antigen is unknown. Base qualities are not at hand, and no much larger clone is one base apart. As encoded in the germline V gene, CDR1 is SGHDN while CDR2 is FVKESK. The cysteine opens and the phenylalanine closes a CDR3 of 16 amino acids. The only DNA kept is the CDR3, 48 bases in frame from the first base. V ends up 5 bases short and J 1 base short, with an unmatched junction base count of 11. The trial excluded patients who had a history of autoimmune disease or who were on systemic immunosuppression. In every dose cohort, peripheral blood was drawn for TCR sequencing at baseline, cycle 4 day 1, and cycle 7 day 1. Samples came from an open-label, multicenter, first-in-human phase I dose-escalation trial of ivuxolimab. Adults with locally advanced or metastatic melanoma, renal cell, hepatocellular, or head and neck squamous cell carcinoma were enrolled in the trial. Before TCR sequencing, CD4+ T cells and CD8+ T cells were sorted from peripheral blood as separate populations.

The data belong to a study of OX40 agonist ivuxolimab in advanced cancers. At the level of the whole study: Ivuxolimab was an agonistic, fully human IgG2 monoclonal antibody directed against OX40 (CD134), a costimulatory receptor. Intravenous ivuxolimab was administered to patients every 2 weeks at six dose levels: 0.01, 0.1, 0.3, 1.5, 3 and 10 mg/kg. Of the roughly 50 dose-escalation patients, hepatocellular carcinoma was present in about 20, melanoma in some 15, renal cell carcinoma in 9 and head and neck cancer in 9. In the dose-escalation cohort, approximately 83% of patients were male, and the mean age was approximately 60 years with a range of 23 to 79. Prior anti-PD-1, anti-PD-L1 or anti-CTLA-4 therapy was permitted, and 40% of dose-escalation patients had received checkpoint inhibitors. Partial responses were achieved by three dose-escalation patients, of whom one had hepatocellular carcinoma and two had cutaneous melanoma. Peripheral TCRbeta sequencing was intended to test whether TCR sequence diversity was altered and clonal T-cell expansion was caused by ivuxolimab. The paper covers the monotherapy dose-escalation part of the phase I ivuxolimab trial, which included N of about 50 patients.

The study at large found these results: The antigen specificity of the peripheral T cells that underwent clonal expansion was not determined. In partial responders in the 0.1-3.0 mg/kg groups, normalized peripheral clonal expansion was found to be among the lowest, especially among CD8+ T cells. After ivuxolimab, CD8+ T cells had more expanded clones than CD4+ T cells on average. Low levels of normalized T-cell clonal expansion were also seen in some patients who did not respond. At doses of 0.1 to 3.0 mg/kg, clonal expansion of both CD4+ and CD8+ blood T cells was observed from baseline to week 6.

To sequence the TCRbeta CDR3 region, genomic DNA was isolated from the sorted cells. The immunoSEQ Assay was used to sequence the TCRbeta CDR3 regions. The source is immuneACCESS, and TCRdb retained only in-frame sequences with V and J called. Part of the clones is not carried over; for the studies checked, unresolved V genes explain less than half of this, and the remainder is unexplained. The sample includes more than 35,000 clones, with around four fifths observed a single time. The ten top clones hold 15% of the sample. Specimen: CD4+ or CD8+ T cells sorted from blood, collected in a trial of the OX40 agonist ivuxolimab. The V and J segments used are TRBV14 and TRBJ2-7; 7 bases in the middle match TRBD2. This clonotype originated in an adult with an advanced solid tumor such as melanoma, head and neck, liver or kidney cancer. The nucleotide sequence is TGTGCCAGCAGCGTTTCGCGGGAGCGGGATTCCTACGAGCAGTACTTC. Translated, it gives CASSVSRERDSYEQYF.